Listed here are 30 T cell receptor beta chains from one sample, sequenced in a study of blood T cell repertoires in COVID-19. Sequencing was performed with immunoSEQ multiplex PCR; in TCRdb, only in-frame clones are kept and a portion is missing. Here the sample spans around 260,000 clones, 75% to 90% being singletons. Specimen: peripheral blood. These receptors were collected from a man aged 25-45 years with active or convalescent COVID-19.

V is TRBV27 and J is TRBJ1-1; no reliable D call. The ends were cut back, 5 bases at V and 1 base at J, with 11 bases in the middle. The CDR3 has 14 amino acids. Germline values: CDR1 MNHEY, CDR2 SMNVEV (reference sequence). The CDR3 protein is CASSGWATNTEAFF. DNA for the CDR3: TGTGCCAGCAGTGGTTGGGCAACGAACACTGAAGCTTTCTTT.

This chain joins TRBV6-2 or TRBV6-3 and TRBJ1-1; tentative D call: TRBD1 (6 bases). The CDR3 has 14 residues. V was clipped by 6 bases and J by 8 bases, with 19 bases between them. In germline, CDR1 is MNHEY, CDR2 SVGEGT. The CDR3 DNA is TGTGCCAGCAGCGGTATGTCAAGGGACATCGAAGCTTTCTTT. Translation: CASSGMSRDIEAFF.

The rearrangement joins TRBV15 to TRBJ1-2; the D gene is possibly TRBD1 (6 bases). CDR1 is LNHNV and CDR2 is YYDKDF in the germline V gene (reference sequence). The V end lost 1 base, the J end lost 5 bases, and 11 bases lay between the germline ends. CDR3 size: 14 residues. CDR3 region: CATSRGGRGYGYTF. The CDR3, as DNA: TGTGCCACCAGCAGAGGAGGCAGGGGTTATGGCTACACCTTC.

The chain has TRBV24-1 and TRBJ2-3; 9 nucleotides align to TRBD2. CDR3 size: 14 residues. Looked up from germline, CDR1 is KGHDR and CDR2 is SFDVKD. V shed 9 bases, J shed 3 bases, and the junction held 6 bases outside the gene matches. CDR3 amino acids: CATQSGGWTDTQYF. CDR3 bases: TGTGCCACCCAGAGCGGGGGGTGGACAGATACGCAGTATTTT.

The rearrangement links TRBV7-9 to TRBJ2-1; D is unresolved. The V gene lost 1 base and the J gene lost 4 bases, with 8 bases spanning the gap. The germline gives CDR1 SEHNR, CDR2 FQNEAQ (reference sequence). There are 14 residues in the CDR3. The CDR3 loop reads CASSLGAQYNEQFF. CDR3 DNA: TGTGCCAGCAGCTTAGGTGCACAGTACAATGAGCAGTTCTTC.

The genes are TRBV11-2 and TRBJ2-1, with 11 bases identical to TRBD2. Germline trimming cut 0 bases from V and 7 bases from J; bases unmatched to any gene: 5. The CDR3 runs 16 residues. Germline V gives CDR1 SGHAT, CDR2 FQNNGV. DNA for the CDR3: TGTGCCAGCAGCTTAGATAGCGGGGGGGCCCGTAATGAGCAGTTCTTC. Translating gives CASSLDSGGARNEQFF.

This chain uses TRBV7-3 with TRBJ2-2, with D possibly matching TRBD1 (6 bases). Germline values: CDR1 SGHTA, CDR2 FQGTGA. With 7 bases removed from V and 4 bases from J, the gap between germline ends came to 13 bases. This CDR3 spans 14 amino acids. The CDR3 region has the DNA TGTGCCAGCACCCGACGAGGGGGCACCGGGGAGCTGTTTTTT. This translates into CASTRRGGTGELFF.

The rearrangement uses TRBV9 and TRBJ2-3, with D hard to call. V lost 3 bases to trimming and J lost 3 bases, with 5 bases between them. This CDR3 has 12 amino acids. Germline CDR1 SGDLS, CDR2 YYNGEE. CDR3: CASSDRTDTQYF. CDR3 sequence (DNA): TGTGCCAGCAGCGACCGGACAGATACGCAGTATTTT. The variable domain in full, with the rest retrieved from reference TRBV9 and TRBJ2-3, is DSGVTQTPKHLITATGQRVTLRCSPRSGDLSVYWYQQSLDQGLQFLIQYYNGEERAKGNILERFSAQQFPDLHSELNLSSLELGDSALYFCASSDRTDTQYFGPGTRLTVL.

The chain employs TRBV10-3 and TRBJ1-3; unclear D gene. This CDR3 region has 17 residues. The V gene's germline CDR1 is ENHRY and CDR2 SYGVKD. The ends were cut back, 0 bases at V and 0 bases at J, with 12 bases in the middle. CDR3 amino acids: CAISESASVSSGNTIYF. In DNA form, the CDR3 reads TGTGCCATCAGTGAGTCGGCAAGTGTAAGCTCTGGAAACACCATATATTTT.

The genes are TRBV5-4 and TRBJ2-1; perhaps TRBD1 as D (5 bases). Germline V CDR1 and CDR2: SGHNT, YYREEE (reference sequence). The CDR3 contains 16 residues. V was clipped by 1 base and J by 4 bases, with 15 bases between them. CDR3 bases: TGTGCCAGCAGCTTGCCCCGCCAGGGCACTTACAATGAGCAGTTCTTC. It codes for CASSLPRQGTYNEQFF.

The CDR3 sequence is CASSLGLQGGMNTEAFF. In DNA, the CDR3 is TGTGCCAGCAGCTTAGGGCTTCAGGGAGGGATGAACACTGAAGCTTTCTTT. This rearrangement joins TRBV11-3 to TRBJ1-1, with a possible D match to TRBD1 (5 bases). The CDR3 is made up of 17 amino acids. The V gene's germline CDR1 is SGHNT and CDR2 YENEEA. V was shortened by 1 base and J by 0 bases, with 15 bases between the two germline ends.

The CDR3 loop reads CAWSVGTSEQYF. The CDR3 DNA is TGTGCCTGGAGTGTAGGGACTTCCGAGCAGTACTTC. V and J are TRBV30 and TRBJ2-7; D may be TRBD2 (6 bases). The germline V gene encodes CDR1 GTSNPN and CDR2 SVGIG (reference sequence). The germline V and J ends were trimmed by 0 bases and 6 bases, with 9 bases remaining between them. The CDR3 totals 12 residues.

This chain's CDR3 is CASSPQGPSYNSPLHF. The CDR3, as DNA: TGTGCCAGTAGCCCCCAGGGGCCTTCATATAATTCACCCCTCCACTTT. The chain has TRBV19 and TRBJ1-6; perhaps TRBD1 as D (6 bases). V was shortened by 6 bases and J by 4 bases, with 16 bases between the two germline ends. The CDR3 length is 16 residues. Germline V gene data show CDR1 as LNHDA and CDR2 as SQIVND (reference sequence).

The chain uses TRBV11-1 and TRBJ2-7; a possible D gene is TRBD2 (6 bases). The CDR3 covers 13 residues. In germline, CDR1 is SGHAT, CDR2 FQDESV (reference sequence). V lost 6 bases and J lost 3, with 12 bases in between. The CDR3, as DNA: TGTGCCAGCAGACAAAGGGGAGGCTACGAGCAGTACTTC. This sequence encodes CASRQRGGYEQYF.

The chain joins TRBV3-1 (or the pseudogene TRBV3-2) to TRBJ1-2; D remains ambiguous. The CDR3 consists of 12 residues. The V gene's germline CDR1 is LGHDT and CDR2 YNNKEL (reference sequence). V lost 1 base, J lost 9 bases, and 9 bases lay in between. CDR3 nucleotides: TGTGCCAGCAGCCAAGCAAAACAGAGCTACACCTTC. It is translated as CASSQAKQSYTF.

CDR3 DNA: TGTGCCAGTAGTATCAATAGGAACACTGAAGCTTTCTTT. Protein sequence: CASSINRNTEAFF. J is TRBJ1-1 and V is TRBV19; no firm D call. The germline V gene encodes CDR1 LNHDA and CDR2 SQIVND (reference sequence). Trimming left V 3 bases short and J 1 base short, with 6 bases between. This CDR3 has 13 amino acids.

The V gene is TRBV2, the J gene TRBJ2-2, with 9 bases that match TRBD1. With 6 bases clipped from V and 5 bases from J, the junction kept 7 bases outside the gene matches. Germline V gene data show CDR1 as SNHLY and CDR2 as FYNNEI. The CDR3 is 15 residues long. CDR3 bases: TGTGCCAGCAGAAGGACAGGGGTGGTGACCGGGGAGCTGTTTTTT. Translated, it gives CASRRTGVVTGELFF. Drawing the rest from reference TRBV2 and TRBJ2-2, the complete variable domain is EPEVTQTPSHQVTQMGQEVILRCVPISNHLYFYWYRQILGQKVEFLVSFYNNEISEKSEIFDDQFSVERPDGSNFTLKIRSTKLEDSAMYFCASRRTGVVTGELFFGEGSRLTVL.

The genes are TRBV3-1 (or the pseudogene TRBV3-2) and TRBJ1-5; D is perhaps TRBD1 (5 bases). Trimming left V 4 bases short and J 7 bases short, with 17 bases between. Germline-derived CDR1 and CDR2 are LGHDT and YNNKEL (reference sequence). The CDR3 has 15 amino acids. CDR3 DNA sequence: TGTGCCAGCAGCCCACAATCAGGGATTTCGCAGCCCCAGCATTTT. Translation: CASSPQSGISQPQHF.

This clone was found a few times. V and J are TRBV4-3 and TRBJ1-2; D is uncertain. V lost 0 bases and J lost 5, with 16 bases in between. The V gene's germline CDR1 is LGHNA and CDR2 YSLEER. The CDR3 totals 16 residues. The CDR3 is CASSQEELEGEYGYTF. The DNA for the CDR3 is TGCGCCAGCAGCCAAGAGGAGTTGGAGGGAGAGTATGGCTACACCTTC.

A remark on this clone: This may arise from a read error, as a much more abundant clone is one base away. The genes are TRBV2 and TRBJ1-6; 9 bases are shared with TRBD1. The CDR3 is made up of 13 amino acids. Germline assignment: CDR1 SNHLY and CDR2 FYNNEI. Unmatched junction bases numbered 1, after V lost 7 bases and J lost 6 bases. Here the CDR3 reads CASNRGPNSPLHF. CDR3 DNA: TGTGCCAGCAACAGGGGGCCTAATTCACCCCTCCACTTT.

The chain carries TRBV5-3 and TRBJ1-2; TRBD1 is a possible D gene (6 bases). TRBV5-3 is an open reading frame, and its role is uncertain. The V gene lost 4 bases and the J gene lost 4 bases, with 26 bases spanning the gap. This CDR3 is 18 amino acids long. CDR3 bases: TGTGCCAGAAGCCCCCACCCGAGACAGGCCGATCTTGGCTATGGCTACACCTTC. Its translation is CARSPHPRQADLGYGYTF.

A few counts support this clone. The chain joins TRBV5-6 to TRBJ2-5; D possibly corresponds to TRBD2 (7 bases). Germline V gene lookup returns CDR1 SGHDT and CDR2 YYEEEE. V lost 4 bases to trimming and J lost 4 bases, with 23 bases between them. This CDR3 comprises 17 residues. CDR3 sequence: CASSTRTGRGIRETQYF. Here the CDR3 DNA reads TGTGCCAGCAGCACACGCACAGGGAGGGGGATTAGAGAGACCCAGTACTTC.

The chain combines TRBV2 with TRBJ1-4; D remains ambiguous. CDR1 is SNHLY, CDR2 FYNNEI, per germline. Trimming stripped 3 bases from V and 6 bases from J, with 11 bases between. The CDR3 runs 14 residues. The CDR3 is CASSDFPRDEKLFF. The CDR3 DNA is TGTGCCAGCAGTGATTTCCCGAGGGATGAAAAACTGTTTTTT.

This sequence joins TRBV6-5 and TRBJ1-1; weak D call: TRBD1 (5 bases). Germline-derived CDR1 and CDR2 are MNHEY and SVGAGI. The CDR3 loop spans 14 amino acids. Trimming cost V 8 bases and J 3 bases, with 16 bases left between them. The CDR3 sequence: CASGWTGDYTEAFF. The CDR3 nucleotides are TGTGCCAGCGGATGGACGGGGGATTACACTGAAGCTTTCTTT.

This sequence joins TRBV2 and TRBJ1-2; D call uncertain. The CDR3 is 15 amino acids. Germline V gives CDR1 SNHLY, CDR2 FYNNEI. The V end was cut by 1 base, the J end by 4 bases, with 13 bases between. As DNA, the CDR3 is TGTGCCAGCAGTGAAGACCGGGAGTGGGCCTATGGCTACACCTTC. Translated, it gives CASSEDREWAYGYTF.

The chain recombines TRBV5-4 with TRBJ1-2; weak D call: TRBD1 (6 bases). CDR3 length: 13 residues. The germline V gene encodes CDR1 SGHNT and CDR2 YYREEE (reference sequence). V lost 5 bases to trimming and J lost 6 bases, with 14 bases between them. CDR3 bases: TGTGCCAGCAGTTCCGACAGGACCCATGGCTACACCTTC. This codes for CASSSDRTHGYTF.

In DNA, the CDR3 is TGTGCCAGCAGCCGGGGACAGGTAGCTAACTATGGCTACACCTTC. Translated, it gives CASSRGQVANYGYTF. The V gene is TRBV5-5, the J gene TRBJ1-2; 8 nucleotides match TRBD1. The germline gives CDR1 SGHKS, CDR2 YYEKEE (reference sequence). The CDR3 consists of 15 residues. J gave up 0 bases and V 4 bases, and 5 bases lay outside the gene matches.

The rearrangement joins TRBV6-5 to TRBJ2-2; 9 bases line up with TRBD2. This CDR3 has 15 residues. Germline V gene data show CDR1 as MNHEY and CDR2 as SVGAGI. V shed 6 bases and J 5 bases; nucleotides not matched to a gene: 7. Here the CDR3 reads CASRVSGGVTGELFF. In nucleotides, the CDR3 is TGTGCCAGCAGAGTTAGCGGGGGTGTAACCGGGGAGCTGTTTTTT.

The chain combines TRBV6-5 with TRBJ2-7; 9 bases agree with TRBD1. From germline, CDR1 is MNHEY and CDR2 SVGAGI. The CDR3 sequence is 15 residues long. The trim removed 6 bases at V and 4 bases at J, leaving 10 bases unmatched. The CDR3 region has the DNA TGTGCCAGCAGGGGACCGGGACAGGGTCGTTACGAGCAGTACTTC. This sequence encodes CASRGPGQGRYEQYF.

In this sample, this clone turned up once. The chain joins TRBV4-3 to TRBJ1-5, with D tentatively TRBD1 (5 bases). The CDR3 totals 15 residues. The germline V gene has CDR1 LGHNA and CDR2 YSLEER. V was clipped by 6 bases and J by 2 bases, with 14 bases between them. Here the CDR3 DNA reads TGCGCCAGCAGTTCACTTTGGGGGGGCAATCAGCCCCAGCATTTT. Amino acids: CASSSLWGGNQPQHF.